What follows are 13 T cell receptor beta chains derived from one specimen sequenced in a study of cytomegalovirus exposure and HLA in healthy donors. A multiplex PCR was run with 60 Vbeta primers and 13 Jbeta primers. Generated by immunoSEQ multiplex PCR, the TCRdb table keeps only in-frame clones and is missing some. Of around 150,000 clones in the sample, roughly 84% are singletons; the top ten hold approximately 2.3%. Specimen: PBMCs. Every receptor here comes from a man between 18 and 35 years old in good health and CMV-seropositive.

The gene calls are TRBV5-1 and TRBJ1-4; 8 nucleotides align to TRBD1. This CDR3 has 14 amino acids. With V trimmed by 0 bases and J by 6 bases, 1 base remained unmatched. Germline V gives CDR1 SGHRS, CDR2 YFSETQ. The CDR3 nucleotides read TGCGCCAGCAGCTTGGAGGACAGGGATGAAAAACTGTTTTTT. Its translation: CASSLEDRDEKLFF. Full variable domain (rest looked up from reference TRBV5-1 and TRBJ1-4): KAGVTQTPRYLIKTRGQQVTLSCSPISGHRSVSWYQQTPGQGLQFLFEYFSETQRNKGNFPGRFSGRQFSNSRSEMNVSTLELGDSALYLCASSLEDRDEKLFFGSGTQLSVL.

The rearrangement uses TRBV23-1 and TRBJ2-3; D possibly corresponds to TRBD1 (6 bases). TRBV23-1 is an ORF for which the function is uncertain. This CDR3 is 12 amino acids long. V dropped 9 bases and J dropped 6 bases, with 13 bases sitting between them. The CDR3 sequence: CARHRVKDTQYF. For the CDR3, the DNA is TGCGCCAGGCACAGGGTTAAGGATACGCAGTATTTT.

The chain couples TRBV6-5 to TRBJ1-4, with a possible D match to TRBD1 (5 bases). The CDR3 has 11 amino acids. The ends were cut back, 6 bases at V and 8 bases at J, with 7 bases in the middle. CDR1 and CDR2 from the germline V gene are MNHEY and SVGAGI. For the CDR3, the DNA is TGTGCCAGCAGAGGGGCGGAAAAACTGTTTTTT. Translated: CASRGAEKLFF.

This clone turned up a few times. The junction departs from germline at one end; a sequencing error may be responsible. The V and J genes are TRBV2 and TRBJ2-6, with 11 bases matching TRBD1. Germline loops: CDR1 SNHLY, CDR2 FYNNEI. CDR3 length: 17 amino acids. The CDR3 reads CASTRGQGAPGANGLTF. The CDR3 nucleotides read TGTGCCAGCACTCGCGGACAGGGGGCGCCTGGGGCCAACGGCCTGACTTTC. Looking up the rest from reference TRBV2 and TRBJ2-6 gives the full variable domain: EPEVTQTPSHQVTQMGQEVILRCVPISNHLYFYWYRQILGQKVEFLVSFYNNEISEKSEIFDDQFSVERPDGSNFTLKIRSTKLEDSAMYFCASTRGQGAPGANGLTFGAGSRLTVL.

This clone was counted a few times. One junction end does not reproduce the germline sequence, and a read error may be involved. The gene calls are TRBV4-2 and TRBJ2-2; TRBD1 is a possible D gene (5 bases). Germline V gene data show CDR1 as LGHNA and CDR2 as YNFKEQ. The CDR3 covers 15 residues. This CDR3 reads CASSQGSGNPGELFF. CDR3 DNA: TGTGCCAGCAGCCAAGGTTCAGGGAACCCCGGGGAGCTGTTTTTT.

This chain connects TRBV6-1 to TRBJ1-2; possible D gene TRBD1, 6 bases. V lost 4 bases and J 7 bases, leaving 19 bases between the germline ends. CDR3 size: 15 residues. Germline CDR1 MNHNS, CDR2 SASEGT. The CDR3 DNA reads as TGTGCCAGCAGTGCCGATACTACAGGGCCCCGTGGCTACACCTTC. This codes for CASSADTTGPRGYTF.

Points on this clone: The same CDR3 arises from other DNA sequences in this sample as well. The CDR3 DNA follows: TGTGCCAGCAGTGAATTGGGCCGGGAATTGGGGTATGGCTACACCTTC. The encoded protein is CASSELGRELGYGYTF. The V and J genes are TRBV25-1 and TRBJ1-2; D remains ambiguous. The V gene lost 1 base and the J gene lost 5 bases, with 17 bases spanning the gap. The CDR3 runs to 16 residues. Germline lookup yields CDR1 MGHDK and CDR2 SYGVNS.

The V call is TRBV7-3, the J call TRBJ2-1; 7 nucleotides line up with TRBD2. This CDR3 spans 15 amino acids. CDR1 SGHTA and CDR2 FQGTGA come from the germline V gene. The J segment lost 0 bases and the V segment lost 5 bases, leaving 4 bases of the junction unmatched. The CDR3 DNA sequence: TGTGCCAGCAGCCCTATAGCGGGCTCCTACAATGAGCAGTTCTTC. Encoded protein: CASSPIAGSYNEQFF.

This rearrangement joins TRBV11-3 to TRBJ1-3; D is perhaps TRBD1 (5 bases). The CDR3 covers 15 residues. Trimming removed 5 bases from V and 1 base from J, with 12 bases in between. Looked up from germline, CDR1 is SGHNT and CDR2 is YENEEA. The CDR3 here is CASSASGGSGNTIYF. CDR3 in DNA: TGTGCCAGCAGCGCCAGCGGGGGTTCTGGAAACACCATATATTTT.

This rearrangement joins TRBV5-1 to TRBJ2-3, with 12 bases aligning to TRBD2. CDR3 length equals 18 residues. Germline CDR1 SGHRS, CDR2 YFSETQ. The J segment lost 0 bases and the V segment lost 4 bases, leaving 9 bases of the junction unmatched. The CDR3 protein is CASSPRTSGVSSTDTQYF. CDR3 DNA sequence: TGCGCCAGCAGCCCCAGGACTAGCGGGGTTTCTAGCACAGATACGCAGTATTTT. The full variable domain, completed using reference TRBV5-1 and TRBJ2-3, is KAGVTQTPRYLIKTRGQQVTLSCSPISGHRSVSWYQQTPGQGLQFLFEYFSETQRNKGNFPGRFSGRQFSNSRSEMNVSTLELGDSALYLCASSPRTSGVSSTDTQYFGPGTRLTVL.

The chain links TRBV11-2 to TRBJ2-5, with D possibly matching TRBD2 (5 bases). CDR3 length: 13 residues. Germline loops: CDR1 SGHAT, CDR2 FQNNGV. V gave up 1 base and J gave up 11 bases, with 14 bases separating them. The CDR3 coding sequence is TGTGCCAGCAGCTTAGTGTCCTCCGGGGAGCAGTACTTC. Its protein is CASSLVSSGEQYF.

The chain uses TRBV4-3 and TRBJ1-6; TRBD1 matches at 9 bases. The CDR3 is made up of 16 amino acids. CDR1 and CDR2 from the germline V gene are LGHNA and YSLEER. V was clipped by 3 bases and J by 9 bases; unmatched bases: 9. CDR3 sequence reads: CASSHEPGTGLSPLHF. The CDR3, as DNA: TGCGCCAGCAGCCACGAGCCCGGGACAGGGCTTTCACCCCTCCACTTT.

CDR3 sequence: CASRSTSGGLADTQYF. The CDR3 nucleotides are TGTGCCAGCCGATCTACCTCGGGGGGGCTAGCAGATACGCAGTATTTT. The chain is built from TRBV5-4 and TRBJ2-3, with TRBD2 matching 8 bases. This CDR3 contains 16 residues. The trim removed 7 bases at V and 4 bases at J, leaving 14 bases unmatched. Germline assignment: CDR1 SGHNT and CDR2 YYREEE (reference sequence).